A single sample is the source of the 12 T cell receptor beta chains below, sequenced in a study of CD8+ T cells in alopecia areata. Investigators isolated RNA and reverse transcribed it into cDNA to act as the sequencing template. Method: immunoSEQ multiplex PCR; TCRdb's copy keeps in-frame clones and lacks some. The data show some 100,000 clones, with around 61% seen just once and 2.5% to 3.5% held by the top ten. Sequencing was done on a sample of CD4+ T cells sorted from blood. The receptor source for this set is a human donor in good health.

This chain links TRBV6-5 with TRBJ1-3; weak D call: TRBD1 (6 bases). V lost 3 bases and J lost 0, with 9 bases in between. The CDR3 spans 15 residues. Germline loops: CDR1 MNHEY, CDR2 SVGAGI. In DNA, the CDR3 is TGTGCCAGCAGTTATGACAGGTCCTCTGGAAACACCATATATTTT. Its translation: CASSYDRSSGNTIYF.

This clone was detected only a few times. V and J are TRBV5-1 and TRBJ2-6; TRBD1 is a possible D gene (5 bases). Germline lookup yields CDR1 SGHRS and CDR2 YFSETQ. The CDR3 has 17 amino acids. Deletions cut 0 bases from V and 4 bases from J, with 14 bases between. CDR3 in DNA: TGCGCCAGCAGCTTGGCACAGGTCCTCCCCGGGGCCAACGTCCTGACTTTC. This sequence encodes CASSLAQVLPGANVLTF. Together with reference TRBV5-1 and TRBJ2-6, the CDR3 gives the full variable domain: KAGVTQTPRYLIKTRGQQVTLSCSPISGHRSVSWYQQTPGQGLQFLFEYFSETQRNKGNFPGRFSGRQFSNSRSEMNVSTLELGDSALYLCASSLAQVLPGANVLTFGAGSRLTVL.

This clone was picked up a small number of times. The V gene is TRBV7-9, the J gene TRBJ2-5; 7 positions match TRBD2. The CDR3 totals 14 residues. The germline gives CDR1 SEHNR, CDR2 FQNEAQ (reference sequence). Trimming at V came to 5 bases and at J to 4 bases, leaving 7 bases not matched to a gene. The CDR3 loop is CASSRDRGGETQYF. The DNA for the CDR3 is TGTGCCAGCAGCCGGGACCGCGGGGGAGAGACCCAGTACTTC.

The rearrangement joins TRBV7-8 to TRBJ2-5; 10 nucleotides agree with TRBD1. The CDR3 has 15 residues. Germline lookup yields CDR1 SGHVS and CDR2 FQNEAQ. With 5 bases clipped from V and 5 bases from J, the junction kept 8 bases outside the gene matches. In DNA form, the CDR3 reads TGTGCCAGCAGCCCCGGGACAGGGGCGAGTGAGACCCAGTACTTC. Its protein is CASSPGTGASETQYF.

The count of this clone is one. The same CDR3 can be traced to other DNA sequences in this sample. J is TRBJ2-5 and V is TRBV30; D gene uncertain. The CDR3 is 12 residues long. The V and J ends lost 0 bases and 7 bases respectively, with 9 bases between them. Per germline, CDR1 GTSNPN and CDR2 SVGIG (reference sequence). CDR3 coding DNA: TGTGCCTGGAGTGTTCCCCCGCGGACCCAGTACTTC. This codes for CAWSVPPRTQYF.

This clone was observed a handful of times. The chain is built from TRBV2 and TRBJ2-6, with D perhaps assigned TRBD1 or TRBD2 (5 bases each). Germline CDR1 SNHLY, CDR2 FYNNEI. This CDR3 is built from 14 residues. The germline V and J ends were trimmed by 5 bases and 7 bases, with 12 bases remaining between them. CDR3 region: CASSREGDANVLTF. In DNA form, the CDR3 reads TGTGCCAGCAGTCGGGAAGGGGACGCCAACGTCCTGACTTTC.

The table lists this clone with a few counts. The J gene is TRBJ1-2, the V gene TRBV27; 9 positions match TRBD1. The CDR3 totals 15 residues. V shed 2 bases and J 4 bases; nucleotides not matched to a gene: 5. Germline values: CDR1 MNHEY, CDR2 SMNVEV (reference sequence). CDR3 in amino acids: CASSLLGQGSYGYTF. The DNA for the CDR3 is TGTGCCAGCAGTTTACTCGGACAGGGGTCCTATGGCTACACCTTC.

The chain recombines TRBV30 with TRBJ1-6; perhaps TRBD1 as D (6 bases). Germline V CDR1 and CDR2: GTSNPN, SVGIG (reference sequence). This CDR3 is 14 amino acids long. V was trimmed by 8 bases and J by 6 bases, leaving 17 bases between them. In DNA form, the CDR3 reads TGTGCCGGATGGGGGACAAACTTTAATTCACCCCTCCACTTT. Translated: CAGWGTNFNSPLHF.

This clone was seen more than once but under ten times. The V gene is TRBV29-1, the J gene TRBJ1-1; D is ambiguous. Trimming removed 1 base at V and 10 bases at J, with 10 bases between. Germline CDR1 SQVTM, CDR2 ANQGSEA. The CDR3 is 11 amino acids. The CDR3 region has the DNA TGCAGCGTTGAAGGGCGGGTAGGAGCTTTCTTT. This encodes CSVEGRVGAFF. The variable domain in full, with the rest retrieved from reference TRBV29-1 and TRBJ1-1, is SAVISQKPSRDICQRGTSLTIQCQVDSQVTMMFWYRQQPGQSLTLIATANQGSEATYESGFVIDKFPISRPNLTFSTLTVSNMSPEDSSIYLCSVEGRVGAFFGQGTRLTVV.

The rearrangement uses TRBV27 and TRBJ2-6; possibly TRBD1 for D (6 bases). Trimming stripped 6 bases from V and 0 bases from J, with 15 bases between. Germline CDR1 and CDR2: MNHEY and SMNVEV (reference sequence). CDR3 size: 17 residues. CDR3 DNA: TGTGCCAGCAGCCCAGGACAGAAGAGCTCTGGGGCCAACGTCCTGACTTTC. This translates into CASSPGQKSSGANVLTF.

In nucleotides, the CDR3 is TGTGCCAGCACCCGCACAGATACGCAGTATTTT. Translating it yields CASTRTDTQYF. The V gene is TRBV6-1, the J gene TRBJ2-3, with D uncertain. V gave up 7 bases and J gave up 1 base, with 3 bases separating them. CDR3 size: 11 residues. Germline-derived CDR1 and CDR2 are MNHNS and SASEGT.

The chain couples TRBV7-7 to TRBJ2-2; no clear D gene. Trimming removed 6 bases at V and 7 bases at J, with 6 bases between. The CDR3 covers 11 residues. The germline V gene encodes CDR1 SSHAT and CDR2 FNYEAQ (reference sequence). In nucleotides, the CDR3 is TGTGCCAGCAGTCGACTCGGGGAGCTGTTTTTT. Amino acid sequence: CASSRLGELFF.